The rows below give T cell receptor beta chains drawn from one sample of a study of blood T cell repertoires in COVID-19. TCRdb keeps only in-frame clones here, not all; method: immunoSEQ multiplex PCR. The table has 150,000 to 200,000 clones, roughly 74% seen once; the top ten hold approximately 15%. Material for sequencing was peripheral blood. Source of these receptors: a woman aged 80 or older with acute or convalescent COVID-19. CDR3s include the opening cysteine and the closing phenylalanine or tryptophan. Each record gives: clone size, V gene, D gene, J gene, CDR3 protein, CDR3 DNA. D genes are given only for firm matches. Size is omitted from some rows. Given values are once, few, many or a class for expanded clones.

size: .
V: TRBV15
D: .
J: TRBJ1-5
CDR3: CATSSAAGRIQPQHF
DNA: TGTGCCACCAGCAGCGCCGCGGGGCGAATTCAGCCCCAGCATTTT

size: .
V: TRBV3-1/TRBV3-2
D: TRBD2
J: TRBJ2-3
CDR3: CASGTSGGDTQYF
DNA: TGTGCCAGCGGGACTAGCGGGGGAGATACGCAGTATTTT

size: .
V: TRBV30
D: TRBD1
J: TRBJ2-3
CDR3: CAWRQGPSTDTQYF
DNA: TGTGCCTGGCGACAGGGGCCAAGCACAGATACGCAGTATTTT

size: .
V: TRBV18
D: .
J: TRBJ2-3
CDR3: CASHSRGTDTQYF
DNA: TGTGCCAGCCATAGCCGGGGGACAGATACGCAGTATTTT

size: .
V: TRBV5-8
D: TRBD1
J: TRBJ2-7
CDR3: CASSFTGTGSLEQYF
DNA: TGTGCCAGCAGCTTTACCGGGACAGGGAGTCTCGAGCAGTACTTC

size: .
V: TRBV5-5
D: TRBD1
J: TRBJ1-4
CDR3: CASSLEGRGHEKLFF
DNA: TGTGCCAGCAGCTTGGAGGGCAGGGGGCATGAAAAACTGTTTTTT

size: .
V: TRBV6-6
D: .
J: TRBJ2-3
CDR3: CASREQGSDTQYF
DNA: TGTGCCAGCAGAGAACAGGGCAGCGATACGCAGTATTTT

size: once
V: TRBV28
D: .
J: TRBJ2-2
CDR3: CASIPWNTGELFF
DNA: TGTGCCAGCATCCCCTGGAACACCGGGGAGCTGTTTTTT

size: once
V: TRBV19
D: .
J: TRBJ2-3
CDR3: CASGEPGQTGDTQYF
DNA: TGTGCCAGTGGGGAGCCCGGGCAAACTGGAGATACGCAGTATTTT

size: .
V: TRBV2
D: TRBD1
J: TRBJ1-5
CDR3: CASSPGQGHQPQHF
DNA: TGTGCCAGCAGTCCGGGACAGGGTCATCAGCCCCAGCATTTT

size: .
V: TRBV2
D: TRBD1
J: TRBJ2-2
CDR3: CASRGAGGTGELFF
DNA: TGTGCCAGCAGGGGGGCAGGGGGCACCGGGGAGCTGTTTTTT

size: .
V: TRBV5-1
D: .
J: TRBJ2-1
CDR3: CASSLVGVGNEQFF
DNA: TGCGCCAGCAGCTTGGTAGGGGTGGGGAATGAGCAGTTCTTC

size: .
V: TRBV29-1
D: .
J: TRBJ2-6
CDR3: CSVEQEAGANVLTF
DNA: TGCAGCGTTGAACAGGAGGCTGGGGCCAACGTCCTGACTTTC

size: many
V: TRBV19
D: TRBD1
J: TRBJ1-5
CDR3: CASSPTDRGGNQPQHF
DNA: TGTGCCAGTAGTCCAACGGACAGGGGAGGCAATCAGCCCCAGCATTTT

size: .
V: TRBV7-7
D: .
J: TRBJ2-1
CDR3: CASSSAYSSYNEQFF
DNA: TGTGCTAGCAGCTCAGCATATAGCTCCTACAATGAGCAGTTCTTC

size: .
V: TRBV5-1
D: .
J: TRBJ1-2
CDR3: CASSFMNYGYTF
DNA: TGCGCCAGCAGCTTCATGAACTATGGCTACACCTTC

size: once
V: TRBV3-1/TRBV3-2
D: .
J: TRBJ2-1
CDR3: CASSQVGGGHEQFF
DNA: TGTGCCAGCAGCCAAGTAGGAGGGGGCCATGAGCAGTTCTTC

size: .
V: TRBV7-9
D: .
J: TRBJ2-1
CDR3: CASSLATGHEQFF
DNA: TGTGCCAGCAGCTTAGCTACAGGCCATGAGCAGTTCTTC

size: .
V: TRBV6-4
D: TRBD2
J: TRBJ2-3
CDR3: CASSDEGGELTQYF
DNA: TGTGCCAGCAGTGACGAGGGAGGGGAGCTCACGCAGTATTTT

size: .
V: TRBV9
D: .
J: TRBJ2-3
CDR3: CASSPAGKVTDTQYF
DNA: TGTGCCAGCAGCCCTGCGGGGAAGGTCACAGATACGCAGTATTTT

size: .
V: TRBV11-2
D: TRBD1
J: TRBJ2-5
CDR3: CASSGQGANQETQYF
DNA: TGTGCCAGCAGCGGACAGGGGGCGAACCAAGAGACCCAGTACTTC

size: .
V: TRBV3-1/TRBV3-2
D: .
J: TRBJ1-1
CDR3: CASSPTVNTEAFF
DNA: TGTGCCAGCAGCCCGACAGTGAACACTGAAGCTTTCTTT

size: .
V: TRBV14
D: .
J: TRBJ1-1
CDR3: CASSQDLGRGEAFF
DNA: TGTGCCAGCAGCCAAGATTTGGGGCGGGGTGAAGCTTTCTTT

size: .
V: TRBV29-1
D: .
J: TRBJ1-5
CDR3: CSVDPGNNQPQHF
DNA: TGCAGCGTGGACCCGGGGAACAATCAGCCCCAGCATTTT

size: .
V: TRBV3-1/TRBV3-2
D: .
J: TRBJ1-3
CDR3: CASSHSSGNTIYF
DNA: TGTGCCAGCAGTCACAGCTCTGGAAACACCATATATTTT

size: once
V: TRBV10-1
D: TRBD1
J: TRBJ2-1
CDR3: CASTPGQGKNEQFF
DNA: TGCGCCAGCACTCCGGGACAGGGTAAAAATGAGCAGTTCTTC

size: few
V: TRBV7-7
D: .
J: TRBJ2-5
CDR3: CASSLFRGHQETQYF
DNA: TGTGCTAGCAGCTTATTCCGGGGTCACCAAGAGACCCAGTACTTC

size: .
V: TRBV21-1
D: .
J: TRBJ1-5
CDR3: CASSKISRDRETPPQHF
DNA: TGTGCCAGCAGCAAAATCTCTCGGGACAGGGAGACGCCGCCCCAGCATTTT

size: once
V: TRBV29-1
D: TRBD2
J: TRBJ2-1
CDR3: CSAGLARGGNEQFF
DNA: TGCAGCGCTGGACTAGCGAGAGGCGGCAATGAGCAGTTCTTC

size: .
V: TRBV10-2
D: .
J: TRBJ2-3
CDR3: CASSAGDPTDTQYF
DNA: TGCGCCAGCAGTGCGGGAGATCCCACAGATACGCAGTATTTT

size: .
V: TRBV7-9
D: TRBD1
J: TRBJ1-2
CDR3: CASSFSRDRVNYGYTF
DNA: TGTGCCAGCAGCTTTTCCCGGGACAGAGTTAACTATGGCTACACCTTC

size: once
V: TRBV6-5
D: .
J: TRBJ1-2
CDR3: CASSYSTGPNYGYTF
DNA: TGTGCCAGCAGTTATTCGACAGGTCCTAACTATGGCTACACCTTC

size: .
V: TRBV7-6
D: TRBD1
J: TRBJ2-1
CDR3: CASSTGQGEQFF
DNA: TGTGCCAGCAGCACCGGACAGGGCGAGCAGTTCTTC

size: .
V: TRBV19
D: TRBD1
J: TRBJ1-5
CDR3: CASSPWGTGSRPQHF
DNA: TGTGCCAGTAGCCCCTGGGGGACAGGCAGCCGGCCCCAGCATTTT

size: .
V: TRBV7-3
D: .
J: TRBJ2-7
CDR3: CASSFGRAGAYEQYF
DNA: TGTGCCAGCAGCTTTGGTCGAGCGGGTGCCTACGAGCAGTACTTC

size: few
V: TRBV18
D: TRBD2
J: TRBJ2-1
CDR3: CASSSLLAAYNEQFF
DNA: TGTGCCAGCTCCTCCCTACTAGCGGCTTACAATGAGCAGTTCTTC

size: .
V: TRBV30
D: .
J: TRBJ1-6
CDR3: CAFQQGSGNSPLHF
DNA: TGTGCCTTCCAGCAGGGGAGCGGTAATTCACCCCTCCACTTT

size: .
V: TRBV7-9
D: .
J: TRBJ2-5
CDR3: CASSLDLASWETQYF
DNA: TGTGCCAGCAGCTTAGATTTGGCTAGCTGGGAGACCCAGTACTTC

size: .
V: TRBV24-1
D: TRBD2
J: TRBJ2-3
CDR3: CATSDGTSGGADTQYF
DNA: TGTGCCACCAGTGACGGGACTAGCGGGGGGGCAGATACGCAGTATTTT

size: .
V: TRBV11-2
D: .
J: TRBJ2-6
CDR3: CASSSTGSGANVLTF
DNA: TGTGCCAGCAGCTCTACGGGCTCTGGGGCCAACGTCCTGACTTTC

size: .
V: TRBV5-1
D: .
J: TRBJ1-2
CDR3: CASSPAGDIDYGYIF
DNA: TGCGCCAGCAGCCCGGCGGGGGATATCGACTATGGCTACATCTTC

size: .
V: TRBV28
D: .
J: TRBJ2-2
CDR3: CASSLGGSTGELFF
DNA: TGTGCCAGCAGTTTAGGAGGGAGTACCGGGGAGCTGTTTTTT

size: .
V: TRBV6-5
D: TRBD2
J: TRBJ2-1
CDR3: CASSFSGTSYNEQFF
DNA: TGTGCCAGCAGCTTTAGCGGGACCTCCTACAATGAGCAGTTCTTC

size: .
V: TRBV5-1
D: .
J: TRBJ2-1
CDR3: CASSPSGDSYNEQFF
DNA: TGCGCCAGCAGCCCGAGCGGTGATTCCTACAATGAGCAGTTCTTC

size: .
V: TRBV19
D: .
J: TRBJ1-2
CDR3: CASGRGGVGGYTF
DNA: TGTGCCAGTGGCCGGGGGGGAGTCGGTGGCTACACCTTC

size: .
V: TRBV15
D: TRBD1
J: TRBJ2-3
CDR3: CATSRDGWYGTGTDTQYF
DNA: TGTGCCACCAGCAGAGATGGTTGGTACGGGACAGGCACAGATACGCAGTATTTT

size: .
V: TRBV5-4
D: TRBD1
J: TRBJ2-1
CDR3: CASSLGQGAYNEQFF
DNA: TGTGCCAGCAGCTTGGGGCAGGGGGCCTACAATGAGCAGTTCTTC

size: .
V: TRBV20-1
D: TRBD2
J: TRBJ2-5
CDR3: CSASSGGLQETQYF
DNA: TGCAGTGCTAGTAGCGGGGGGCTCCAAGAGACCCAGTACTTC

size: .
V: TRBV5-4
D: .
J: TRBJ2-3
CDR3: CASSLDGQNTDTQYF
DNA: TGTGCCAGCAGCTTGGATGGACAGAACACAGATACGCAGTATTTT

size: .
V: TRBV6-6
D: .
J: TRBJ1-1
CDR3: CASSYSGAKNTEAFF
DNA: TGTGCCAGCAGTTACTCAGGGGCCAAGAACACTGAAGCTTTCTTT

size: .
V: TRBV5-3
D: .
J: TRBJ2-7
CDR3: CARSLGGRGSYEQYF
DNA: TGTGCCAGAAGCTTGGGCGGCAGGGGATCCTACGAGCAGTACTTC

size: .
V: TRBV7-8
D: TRBD1
J: TRBJ1-1
CDR3: CASSLVAGGITEAFF
DNA: TGTGCCAGCAGCTTAGTGGCAGGGGGCATCACTGAAGCTTTCTTT

size: .
V: TRBV11-3
D: .
J: TRBJ2-2
CDR3: CASSLVRGHTNTGELFF
DNA: TGTGCCAGCAGCTTAGTGCGTGGACATACGAACACCGGGGAGCTGTTTTTT

size: .
V: TRBV19
D: .
J: TRBJ1-1
CDR3: CASSIAEAVNTEAFF
DNA: TGTGCCAGTAGTATAGCCGAGGCGGTGAACACTGAAGCTTTCTTT

size: few
V: TRBV4-2
D: TRBD1
J: TRBJ1-2
CDR3: CASSQDSGQGGGGYTF
DNA: TGTGCCAGCAGCCAAGATTCCGGACAGGGTGGTGGAGGCTACACCTTC